A single TCR beta chain is shown here with its context. A single record per CDR3 protein comes from TCRdb applying MiXCR to the multiplex PCR reads. There are tens of thousands of distinct CDR3 sequences in the sample; approximately 40% occur only once, and less than 25% lies in the top ten. This sample was taken from a study of breast tumors, draining lymph nodes, adjacent tissues. The length of the CDR3 is 15 residues. The germline gives CDR1 SGDLS, CDR2 YYNGEE. V dropped 0 bases and J dropped 4 bases, with 14 bases sitting between them. Sequenced sample: breast tumor tissue. The chain couples TRBV9 to TRBJ2-7, with D possibly called TRBD1 or TRBD2 (5 bases each). This TCR was recovered from a female donor with breast cancer. Some clones in this sample may be carry-over from other donors' samples. The CDR3 nucleotides are TGTGCCAGCAGCGTAGTCCCGGGGCCTAGGTACGAGCAGTACTTC. As protein: CASSVVPGPRYEQYF.